Listed below are T cell receptor beta chains from one sample, sequenced in a study of blood T cell repertoires in COVID-19. Assay: immunoSEQ multiplex PCR; the TCRdb copy retains only in-frame clones and omits some. Seen here are roughly 160,000 clones, around 85% observed once, and the top ten hold 6.9%. Sequenced input: peripheral blood. Receptors originate from a man older than 75 with COVID-19, enrolled during active disease. The conserved cysteine and the conserved F or W are not part of the CDR3 here.

v_call	j_call	cdr3_aa
TRBV6-6	TRBJ1-1	ASSPQGKGTEAF
TRBV3-1/TRBV3-2	TRBJ2-3	ASRKSGGTDTQY
TRBV12-3/TRBV12-4	TRBJ1-2	ASSFVSGDGYT
TRBV5-4	TRBJ2-6	ASSSLEGDGANVLT
TRBV5-6	TRBJ1-4	ASSLYRGVMKRLF
TRBV7-9	TRBJ2-7	ASSLARTDSVYEQY
TRBV5-1	TRBJ1-4	ASSLGTANEKLF
TRBV19	TRBJ1-3	ASRTRLSSGNTIY
TRBV7-2	TRBJ1-2	ASSSHLTTNYGYT
TRBV9	TRBJ1-1	ASRREDNTEAF
TRBV28	TRBJ1-2	ASSFLGQGDDYGYT
TRBV6-1	TRBJ2-1	ASSEAGGTIYIGEQF
TRBV24-1	TRBJ1-1	ATRRGNTEAF
TRBV15	TRBJ2-2	ATSRGTIATGELF
TRBV6-5	TRBJ2-5	ASSYRAGVGRETQY
TRBV19	TRBJ1-5	ASSIAGYRVERNQPQH
TRBV5-1	TRBJ1-2	ASSSQRGTNYGYT
TRBV19	TRBJ1-5	ASSIDGYSNQPQH
TRBV15	TRBJ1-5	ATSRDFDRAYNQPQH
TRBV19	TRBJ1-1	ASTQQGNTEAF
TRBV9	TRBJ2-7	ASSPSGGEYYEQY